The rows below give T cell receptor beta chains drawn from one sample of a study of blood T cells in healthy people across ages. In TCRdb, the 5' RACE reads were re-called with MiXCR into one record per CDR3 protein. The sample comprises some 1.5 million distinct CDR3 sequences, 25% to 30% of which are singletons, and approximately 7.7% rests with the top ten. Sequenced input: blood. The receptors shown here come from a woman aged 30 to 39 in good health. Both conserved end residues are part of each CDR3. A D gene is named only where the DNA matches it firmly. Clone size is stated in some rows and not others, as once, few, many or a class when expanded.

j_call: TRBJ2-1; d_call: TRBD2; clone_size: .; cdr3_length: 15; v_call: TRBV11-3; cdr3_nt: TGTGCCAGCAGCTCTCATAGCGGGGTGGGGAATGAGCAGTTCTTC; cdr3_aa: CASSSHSGVGNEQFF
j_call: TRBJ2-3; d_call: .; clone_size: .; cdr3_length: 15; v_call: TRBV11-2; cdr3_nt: TGTGCCAGCAGCCCACCGGAGAGCGCCGCTGATACGCAGTATTTT; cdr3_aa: CASSPPESAADTQYF
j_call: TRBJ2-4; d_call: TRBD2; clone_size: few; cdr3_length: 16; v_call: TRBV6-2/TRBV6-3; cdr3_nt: TGTGCCAGCAGCCTGGGACTAACGGGAGCCAAAAACATTCAGTACTTC; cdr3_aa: CASSLGLTGAKNIQYF
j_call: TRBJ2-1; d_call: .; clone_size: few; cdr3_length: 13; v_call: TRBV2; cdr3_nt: TGTGCCAGCAGTGATGACAGGCAAGACTCCGAGTTCTTC; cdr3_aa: CASSDDRQDSEFF
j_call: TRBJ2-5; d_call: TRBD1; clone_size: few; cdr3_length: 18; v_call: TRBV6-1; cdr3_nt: TGTGCCAGCACCCGACGGGGGACAGGGAGGAGGCTCAAAGAGACCCAGTACTTC; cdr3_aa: CASTRRGTGRRLKETQYF
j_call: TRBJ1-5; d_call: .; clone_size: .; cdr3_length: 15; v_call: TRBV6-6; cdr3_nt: TGTGCCAGCAGAAGCGGGACGGCCCCCAAGCAGCCCCAGCATTTT; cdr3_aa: CASRSGTAPKQPQHF
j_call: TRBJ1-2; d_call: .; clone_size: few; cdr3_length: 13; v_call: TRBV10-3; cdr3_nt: TGTGCCATCACAGGTCCCCCTAACTATGGCTACACCTTC; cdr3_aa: CAITGPPNYGYTF
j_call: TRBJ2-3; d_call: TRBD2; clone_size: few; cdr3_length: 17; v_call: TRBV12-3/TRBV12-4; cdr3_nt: TGTGCCATCAGTTCCCCTAGCGGGAGTCCAAACACAGATACGCAGTATTTT; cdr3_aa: CAISSPSGSPNTDTQYF
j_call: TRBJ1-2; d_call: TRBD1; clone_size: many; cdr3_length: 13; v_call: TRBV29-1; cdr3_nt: TGCAGCGTCGAGGAACAGGGGTTAGGTGGCTACACCTTC; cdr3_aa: CSVEEQGLGGYTF
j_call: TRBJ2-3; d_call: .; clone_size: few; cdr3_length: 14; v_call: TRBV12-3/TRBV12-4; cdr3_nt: TGTGCCAGCAGTTTAGGCCACTGGCCAGATACGCAGTATTTT; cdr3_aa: CASSLGHWPDTQYF
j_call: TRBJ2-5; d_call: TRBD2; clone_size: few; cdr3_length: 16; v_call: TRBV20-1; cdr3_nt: TGCAGTGCCTACTCTGGGGGCGGGGGGACCCAAGAGACCCAGTACTTC; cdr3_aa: CSAYSGGGGTQETQYF
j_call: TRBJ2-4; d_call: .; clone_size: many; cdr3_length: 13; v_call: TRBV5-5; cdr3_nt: TGTGCCAGCAGCTTGGTACAGAGGAACATTCAGTACTTC; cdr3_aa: CASSLVQRNIQYF
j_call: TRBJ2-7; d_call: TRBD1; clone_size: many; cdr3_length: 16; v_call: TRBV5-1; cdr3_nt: TGCGCCAGCAGCCCCTACTCCGGGACAGGGTTTGGCGAGCAGTACTTC; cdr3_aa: CASSPYSGTGFGEQYF
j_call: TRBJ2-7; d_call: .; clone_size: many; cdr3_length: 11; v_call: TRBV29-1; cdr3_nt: TGCAGCGTTGGTCGCTCGAACGAGCAGTACTTC; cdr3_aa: CSVGRSNEQYF
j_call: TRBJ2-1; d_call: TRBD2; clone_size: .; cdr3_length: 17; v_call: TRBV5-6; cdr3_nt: TGTGCCAGCAGCTTGGCCCGACTAGCGGGAGGGCGATATGAGCAGTTCTTC; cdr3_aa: CASSLARLAGGRYEQFF
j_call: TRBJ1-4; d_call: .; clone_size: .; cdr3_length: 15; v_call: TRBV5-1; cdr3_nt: TGCGCCAGCAGCTTGGGAGGGCTGGGTAATGAAAAACTGTTTTTT; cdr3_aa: CASSLGGLGNEKLFF
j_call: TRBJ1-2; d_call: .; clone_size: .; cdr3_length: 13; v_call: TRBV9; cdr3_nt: TGTGCCAGCAGCCAAGAGAAGGGTGGCGGCTACACCTTC; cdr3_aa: CASSQEKGGGYTF
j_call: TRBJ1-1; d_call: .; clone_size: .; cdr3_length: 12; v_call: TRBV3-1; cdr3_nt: TGTGCCAGCAGCCAAGCTGCTCGGTTTCCTTTCTTT; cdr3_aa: CASSQAARFPFF
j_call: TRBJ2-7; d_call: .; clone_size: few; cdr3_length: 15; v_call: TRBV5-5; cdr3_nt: TGTGCCAGCAGCATAGGAGGCTACTCACCCTACGAGCAGTACTTC; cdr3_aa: CASSIGGYSPYEQYF
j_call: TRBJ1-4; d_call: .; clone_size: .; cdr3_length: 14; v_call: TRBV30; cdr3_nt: TGTGCCTGGAGTGTAGAGGCCACAAATGAAAAACTGTTTTTT; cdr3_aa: CAWSVEATNEKLFF
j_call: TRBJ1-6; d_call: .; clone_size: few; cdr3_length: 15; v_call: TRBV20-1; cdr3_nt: TGCAGTGCTCATCAGGGGAGCTCCTATAATTCACCCCTCCACTTT; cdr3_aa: CSAHQGSSYNSPLHF
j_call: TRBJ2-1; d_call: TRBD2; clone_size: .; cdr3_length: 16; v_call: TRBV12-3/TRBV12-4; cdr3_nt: TGTGCCAGCAGTTTATTGAGGACTAGCGGGAGGGGTGAGCAGTTCTTC; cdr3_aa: CASSLLRTSGRGEQFF
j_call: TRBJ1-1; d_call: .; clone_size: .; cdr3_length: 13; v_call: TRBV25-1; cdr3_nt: TGTGCCAGCGGTAGGTTGGTGAACACTGAAGCTTTCTTT; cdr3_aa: CASGRLVNTEAFF
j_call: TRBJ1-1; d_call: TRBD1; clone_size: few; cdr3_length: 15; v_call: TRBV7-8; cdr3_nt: TGTGCCAGCATCCGTTGGACAGGGGAGAACACTGAAGCTTTCTTT; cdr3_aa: CASIRWTGENTEAFF
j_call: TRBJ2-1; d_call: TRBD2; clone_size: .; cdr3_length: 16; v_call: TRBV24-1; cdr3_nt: TGTGCCACCAGTGATTCCCGACTAGCGGGTCGGGATGAGCAGTTCTTC; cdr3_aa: CATSDSRLAGRDEQFF
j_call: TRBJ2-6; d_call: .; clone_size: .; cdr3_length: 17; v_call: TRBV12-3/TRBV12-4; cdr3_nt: TGTGCCAGCAGTTTAGTAGGCAGGGTCTCTGGGGCCAACGTCCTGACTTTC; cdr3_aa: CASSLVGRVSGANVLTF
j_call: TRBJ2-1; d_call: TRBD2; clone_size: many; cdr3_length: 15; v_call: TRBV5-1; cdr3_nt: TGCGCCAGCCGCACCGGGACTAGCGGGGACAATGAGCAGTTCTTC; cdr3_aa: CASRTGTSGDNEQFF
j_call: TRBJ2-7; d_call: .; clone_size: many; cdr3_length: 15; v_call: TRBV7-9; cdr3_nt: TGTGCCAGCAGCAAGGGTAGGGACCCCACCTACGAGCAGTACTTC; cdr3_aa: CASSKGRDPTYEQYF
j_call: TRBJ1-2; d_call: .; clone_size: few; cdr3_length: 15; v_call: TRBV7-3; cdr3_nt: TGTGCCAGCAGCCTAAAGGGGTACCTACTATGGAGCTACACCTTC; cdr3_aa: CASSLKGYLLWSYTF
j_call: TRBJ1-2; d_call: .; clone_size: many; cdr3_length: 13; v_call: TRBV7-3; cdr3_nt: TGTGCCAGCAGCTTAACTGAGGAGGATGGCTACACCTTC; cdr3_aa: CASSLTEEDGYTF
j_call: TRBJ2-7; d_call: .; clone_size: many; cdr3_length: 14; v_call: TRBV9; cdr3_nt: TGTGCCAGCAGCGTGGACAGTTCCTCCTACGAGCAGTACTTC; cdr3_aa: CASSVDSSSYEQYF
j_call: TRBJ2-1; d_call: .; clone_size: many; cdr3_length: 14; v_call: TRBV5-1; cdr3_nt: TGTGCCAGCAGCTTAGGGAACTCCTACAATGAGCAGTTCTTC; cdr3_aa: CASSLGNSYNEQFF
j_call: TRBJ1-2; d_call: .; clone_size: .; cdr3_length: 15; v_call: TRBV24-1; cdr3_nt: TGTGCCACCAGTGATAGCTCCACCGCCGGCTATGGCTACACCTTC; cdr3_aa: CATSDSSTAGYGYTF
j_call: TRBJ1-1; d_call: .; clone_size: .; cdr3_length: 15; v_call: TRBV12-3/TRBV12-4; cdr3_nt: TGTGCCAGCAGTGGAGGACTCTCGGGGAGACCTGAAGCTTTCTTT; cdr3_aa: CASSGGLSGRPEAFF
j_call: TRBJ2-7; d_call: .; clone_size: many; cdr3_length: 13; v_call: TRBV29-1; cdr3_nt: TGCAGCGCGATCAGCGGGTTCTCCTACGAGCAGTACTTC; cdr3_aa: CSAISGFSYEQYF
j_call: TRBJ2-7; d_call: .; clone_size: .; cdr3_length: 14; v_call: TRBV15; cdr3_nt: TGTGCCACCAGCAGAGATCTCGCGACAGTCGAGCAGTACTTC; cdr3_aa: CATSRDLATVEQYF
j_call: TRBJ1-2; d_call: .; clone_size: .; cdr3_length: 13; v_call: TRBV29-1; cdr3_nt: TGCAGCGTTGCCCCTCGACTCCGAGGAGGCTACACCTTC; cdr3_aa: CSVAPRLRGGYTF
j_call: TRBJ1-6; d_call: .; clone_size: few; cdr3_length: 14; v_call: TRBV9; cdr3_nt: TGTGCCAGCAGCGTGGTTGGGGAGAATTCACCCCTCCACTTT; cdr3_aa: CASSVVGENSPLHF
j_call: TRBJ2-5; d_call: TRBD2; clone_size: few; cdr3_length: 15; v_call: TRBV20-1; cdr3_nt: TGCAGTGCTAGAGATCGCGGGAGGACTCAAGAGACCCAGTACTTC; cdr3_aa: CSARDRGRTQETQYF
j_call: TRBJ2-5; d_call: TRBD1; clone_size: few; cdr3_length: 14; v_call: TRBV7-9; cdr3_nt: TGTGCCAGCAGACACGACAGGGGGCAAGAGACCCAGTACTTC; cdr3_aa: CASRHDRGQETQYF
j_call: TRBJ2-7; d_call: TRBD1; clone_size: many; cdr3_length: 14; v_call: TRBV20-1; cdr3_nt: TGCAGTGCTGATCCTGGGGGGACAGGGAACGAGCAGTACTTC; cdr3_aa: CSADPGGTGNEQYF
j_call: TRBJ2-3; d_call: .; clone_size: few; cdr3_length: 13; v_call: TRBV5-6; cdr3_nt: TGTGCCAGCAGACTATCTCAGGGAGATACGCAGTATTTT; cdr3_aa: CASRLSQGDTQYF
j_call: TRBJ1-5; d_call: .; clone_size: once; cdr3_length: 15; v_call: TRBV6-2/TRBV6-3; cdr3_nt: TGTGCCAGCAGGGAGAAGATAAACCGGTGGGCGCCCCAGCATTTT; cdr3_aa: CASREKINRWAPQHF
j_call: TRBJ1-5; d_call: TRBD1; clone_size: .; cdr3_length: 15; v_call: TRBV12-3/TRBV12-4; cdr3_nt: TGTGCCAGCAGTTTAGGGACAGGGGGCCGCCGGCCCCAGCATTTT; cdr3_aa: CASSLGTGGRRPQHF
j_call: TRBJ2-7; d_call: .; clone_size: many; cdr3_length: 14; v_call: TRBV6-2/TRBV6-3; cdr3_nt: TGTGCCAGCAACCACCACAGACAGGGAGGCGAGCAGTACTTC; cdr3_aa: CASNHHRQGGEQYF
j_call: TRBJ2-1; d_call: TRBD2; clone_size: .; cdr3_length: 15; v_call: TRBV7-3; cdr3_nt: TGTGCCAGCAGCTTAATCCGGGGGGGCCCGAGTGAGCAGTTCTTC; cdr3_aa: CASSLIRGGPSEQFF
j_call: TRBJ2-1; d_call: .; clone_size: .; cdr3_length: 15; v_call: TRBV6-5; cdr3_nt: TGTGCCAGCAGTAAGGAGGGGGCGAGGTACAATGAGCAGTTCTTC; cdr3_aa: CASSKEGARYNEQFF
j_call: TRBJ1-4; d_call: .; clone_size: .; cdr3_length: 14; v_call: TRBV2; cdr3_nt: TGTGCCAGCAGTGAAGTCCGGGCTAATGAAAAACTGTTTTTT; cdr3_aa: CASSEVRANEKLFF
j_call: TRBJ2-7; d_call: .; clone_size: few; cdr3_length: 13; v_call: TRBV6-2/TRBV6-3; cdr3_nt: TGTGCCAGCATGATGGTCCCCACGGTCGAGCAGTACTTC; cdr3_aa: CASMMVPTVEQYF
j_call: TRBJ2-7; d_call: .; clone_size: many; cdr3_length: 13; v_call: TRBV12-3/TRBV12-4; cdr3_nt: TGTGCCAGCAGGAATGGGGACGGATACGAGCAGTACTTC; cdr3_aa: CASRNGDGYEQYF
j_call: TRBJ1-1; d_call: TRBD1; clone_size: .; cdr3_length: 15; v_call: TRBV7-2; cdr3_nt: TGTGCCAGCAGCTTTTTGTTAGGGGGCAACACTGAAGCTTTCTTT; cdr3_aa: CASSFLLGGNTEAFF
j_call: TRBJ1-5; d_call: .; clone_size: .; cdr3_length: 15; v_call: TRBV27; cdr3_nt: TGTGCCAGCTCGGCTAATGGACAGAGCAATCAGCCCCAGCATTTT; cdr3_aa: CASSANGQSNQPQHF
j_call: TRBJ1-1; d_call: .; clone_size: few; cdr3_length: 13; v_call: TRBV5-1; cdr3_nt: TGCGCCAGCAGCTTCGGGCAGGCTGGTGAAGCTTTCTTT; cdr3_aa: CASSFGQAGEAFF
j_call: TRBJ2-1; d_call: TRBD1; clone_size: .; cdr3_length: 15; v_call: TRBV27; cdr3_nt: TGTGCCAGCAGACAAGGGACAGGAGGGTCCAATGAGCAGTTCTTC; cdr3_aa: CASRQGTGGSNEQFF
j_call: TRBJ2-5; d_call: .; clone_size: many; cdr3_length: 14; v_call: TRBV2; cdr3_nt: TGTGCCAGCAGCTGGAACAGGGAGGGAGAGACCCAGTACTTC; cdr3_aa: CASSWNREGETQYF
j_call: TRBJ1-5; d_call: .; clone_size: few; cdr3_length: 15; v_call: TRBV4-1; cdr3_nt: TGCGCCAGCAGCCAAGACAGTAATAGCAATCAGCCCCAGCATTTT; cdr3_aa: CASSQDSNSNQPQHF
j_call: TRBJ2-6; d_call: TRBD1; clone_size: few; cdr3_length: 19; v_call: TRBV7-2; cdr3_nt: TGTGCCAGCAGCCATCGCACCGGGACAGCAAGCTCTGGGGCCAACGTCCTGACTTTC; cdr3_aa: CASSHRTGTASSGANVLTF
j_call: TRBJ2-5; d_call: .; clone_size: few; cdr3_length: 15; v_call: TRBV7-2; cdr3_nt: TGTGCCAGCAGCTTAAATAGCGGAGGACAAGAGACCCAGTACTTC; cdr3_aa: CASSLNSGGQETQYF
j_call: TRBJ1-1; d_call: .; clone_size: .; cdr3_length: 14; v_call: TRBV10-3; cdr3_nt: TGTGCCATCAAACAGACAGACATGAACACTGAAGCTTTCTTT; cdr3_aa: CAIKQTDMNTEAFF
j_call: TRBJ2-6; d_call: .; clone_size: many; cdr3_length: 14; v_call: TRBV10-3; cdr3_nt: TGTGCCATCAGTCAGGGTTCTGGGGCCAACGTCCTGACTTTC; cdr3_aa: CAISQGSGANVLTF